The 2 T cell receptor beta chains below were found in one sample sequenced in a study of T cells in narcolepsy. Sequenced by immunoSEQ multiplex PCR; TCRdb stores in-frame clones only, minus some. The sample lists over 15,000 clones; around 86% were seen once. Specimen: memory (CD45RA-) CD4+ T cells from blood. These receptors were obtained from a human donor in good health.

The chain has TRBV6-1 and TRBJ1-3, with D hard to call. Trimming pared 4 bases from V and 0 bases from J, leaving 19 bases between. Per germline, CDR1 MNHNS and CDR2 SASEGT. This CDR3 comprises 18 residues. The CDR3 here is CASSALVGQAGSGNTIYF. The CDR3 nucleotides read TGTGCCAGCAGTGCTTTGGTTGGTCAGGCCGGCTCTGGAAACACCATATATTTT.

The chain links TRBV29-1 to TRBJ2-5; 7 nucleotides align to TRBD2. CDR1 and CDR2 from the germline V gene are SQVTM and ANQGSEA. The CDR3 consists of 10 residues. V was clipped by 4 bases and J by 7 bases; unmatched bases: 0. CDR3 region: CSVGGGTQYF. CDR3 in DNA: TGCAGCGTTGGGGGGGGGACCCAGTACTTC. The complete variable domain, with remaining parts taken from reference TRBV29-1 and TRBJ2-5, reads SAVISQKPSRDICQRGTSLTIQCQVDSQVTMMFWYRQQPGQSLTLIATANQGSEATYESGFVIDKFPISRPNLTFSTLTVSNMSPEDSSIYLCSVGGGTQYFGPGTRLLVL.